The 26 T cell receptor beta chains in this list originate from one sample, sequenced in a study of T cell repertoires in cytomegalovirus infection. For these TCRs, the target antigens are not known. Using its own MiXCR run on the reads, TCRdb lists one record per CDR3 protein. The sample lists some 940,000 distinct CDR3 sequences, around a third occurring once. Material: cultured CD8+ T cells from PBMCs, obtained from culture after CMV antigen stimulation. The source of these receptors is a human donor in good health (CMV status not recorded). Some clones in this sample may be carry-over from other donors' samples.

For the CDR3, the DNA is TGCGCCAGCAGCCCAACCGGGACAGGGTATCAGCCCCAGCATTTT. Translated: CASSPTGTGYQPQHF. V gene TRBV5-1 combines with J gene TRBJ1-5; 9 nucleotides match TRBD1. The CDR3 length is 15 residues. The V gene end was trimmed by 4 bases and the J gene end by 5 bases; junction bases not matched to a gene: 7. Germline V gene sequence: CDR1 SGHRS, CDR2 YFSETQ.

The table lists this clonotype with a few counts. This chain links TRBV27 with TRBJ2-1, with D maybe TRBD1 (6 bases). The germline V gene encodes CDR1 MNHEY and CDR2 SMNVEV (reference sequence). CDR3 size: 14 residues. Trimming removed 5 bases at V and 0 bases at J, with 8 bases between. CDR3 loop: CASSRGYSYNEQFF. DNA for the CDR3: TGTGCCAGCAGTAGGGGGTACTCCTACAATGAGCAGTTCTTC.

The chain has TRBV20-1 and TRBJ1-1, with 9 positions matching TRBD1. CDR1 is DFQATT, CDR2 SNEGSKA, per germline (reference sequence). V lost 4 bases to trimming and J lost 1 base; unmatched junction nucleotides: 1. This CDR3 spans 13 amino acids. The CDR3 protein is CSAMTGGNTEAFF. Here the CDR3 DNA reads TGCAGTGCTATGACAGGGGGGAACACTGAAGCTTTCTTT.

This clonotype was seen more than once but under ten times. V gene TRBV7-6 combines with J gene TRBJ1-1; D remains unclear. The V end was cut by 2 bases, the J end by 1 base, with 17 bases between. CDR3 length: 17 residues. The germline gives CDR1 SGHVS, CDR2 FNYEAQ. The CDR3 DNA sequence: TGTGCCAGCAGCTTAAACCCCTCCTTCTCCGAGAACACTGAAGCTTTCTTT. Translation: CASSLNPSFSENTEAFF.

The chain recombines TRBV11-1 with TRBJ2-1; D may match TRBD1 or TRBD2 (5 bases each). Deletions cut 0 bases from V and 7 bases from J, with 13 bases between. CDR1 is SGHAT, CDR2 FQDESV, per germline (reference sequence). CDR3 length equals 15 residues. The CDR3 is CASSLARVGVNEQFF. DNA for the CDR3: TGTGCCAGCAGCTTAGCGCGGGTAGGGGTAAATGAGCAGTTCTTC.

This clonotype was seen a handful of times. The rearrangement uses TRBV7-9 and TRBJ2-5; the D is unclear. Trimming left V 2 bases short and J 4 bases short, with 11 bases between. The CDR3 is 14 amino acids. Per germline, CDR1 SEHNR and CDR2 FQNEAQ (reference sequence). The CDR3 loop is CASSLSSAGETQYF. CDR3 coding DNA: TGTGCCAGCAGCTTAAGTTCCGCTGGAGAGACCCAGTACTTC.

The CDR3 protein is CASSQYTGGYNEQFF. The CDR3 nucleotides read TGTGCCAGCAGCCAATACACAGGGGGATACAATGAGCAGTTCTTC. V and J are TRBV14 and TRBJ2-1, with 8 bases matching TRBD1. The CDR3 is 15 amino acids. Trimming removed 2 bases from V and 4 bases from J; junction bases left unmatched: 4. Germline V gene data show CDR1 as SGHDN and CDR2 as FVKESK.

The rearrangement uses TRBV27 and TRBJ1-5; no definite D call. Trimming left V 10 bases short and J 3 bases short, with 16 bases between. Germline V lookup: CDR1 MNHEY, CDR2 SMNVEV (reference sequence). The CDR3 extends over 14 amino acids. The CDR3 nucleotides are TGTGCCACCTCGGACGGACTCGACAATCAGCCCCAGCATTTT. This sequence encodes CATSDGLDNQPQHF.

This clonotype was seen once. This chain links TRBV19 with TRBJ1-1, with D maybe TRBD1 (5 bases). This CDR3 is 15 amino acids long. The germline CDR1 and CDR2 sequences are LNHDA and SQIVND (reference sequence). Trimming left V 3 bases short and J 1 base short, with 12 bases between. CDR3 in DNA: TGTGCCAGTAGTATTGGTGGACAACGGAACACTGAAGCTTTCTTT. This encodes CASSIGGQRNTEAFF.

This clonotype showed up just a few times. The chain uses TRBV19 and TRBJ1-1; 7 bases match TRBD1. This CDR3 comprises 12 residues. Germline lookup yields CDR1 LNHDA and CDR2 SQIVND (reference sequence). The V segment lost 8 bases and the J segment 3 bases; nucleotides outside the gene matches: 3. CDR3 nucleotides: TGTGCCAGTGGCAGGGGGGACACTGAAGCTTTCTTT. Translated: CASGRGDTEAFF.

V is TRBV7-9 and J is TRBJ1-2; TRBD1 agrees at 9 bases. Germline CDR1 reads SEHNR; CDR2 reads FQNEAQ (reference sequence). Germline trimming cut 4 bases from V and 5 bases from J; bases unmatched to any gene: 23. The CDR3 runs to 20 residues. CDR3 nucleotide sequence: TGTGCCAGCAGCTCGACCGTCCCGGGACAGGGACTCCCGCCCTATTATGGCTACACCTTC. Amino acid sequence: CASSSTVPGQGLPPYYGYTF.

This clonotype was seen at least ten times. The genes are TRBV27 and TRBJ1-6; unclear D gene. CDR3 length equals 17 residues. The germline V gene has CDR1 MNHEY and CDR2 SMNVEV (reference sequence). Trimming removed 2 bases from V and 5 bases from J, with 16 bases in between. The CDR3 sequence: CASSLRSRPGNNSPLHF. CDR3 DNA: TGTGCCAGCAGTTTAAGATCTCGGCCGGGGAATAATTCACCCCTCCACTTT.

This chain joins TRBV6-1 and TRBJ1-1; perhaps TRBD1 as D (5 bases). The CDR3 totals 15 residues. Germline loops: CDR1 MNHNS, CDR2 SASEGT. V lost 0 bases, J lost 0 bases, and 8 bases lay in between. The DNA for the CDR3 is TGTGCCAGCAGTGAAGCTGGGGCGATGAACACTGAAGCTTTCTTT. Translated, it gives CASSEAGAMNTEAFF.

In nucleotides, the CDR3 is TGTGCCAGCAGTTTACCGACAGAGATAGCGGGGGGAAACTACAATGAGCAGTTCTTC. This encodes CASSLPTEIAGGNYNEQFF. The rearrangement joins TRBV28 to TRBJ2-1, with TRBD2 matching 10 bases. CDR3 size: 19 residues. V was pared by 2 bases and J by 3 bases, with 13 bases of the junction left unmatched. Germline CDR1 is MDHEN and CDR2 is SYDVKM.

Only a few counts were recorded for this clonotype. V and J are TRBV4-2 and TRBJ2-1; D uncertain. This CDR3 contains 13 residues. Germline V gene lookup returns CDR1 LGHNA and CDR2 YNFKEQ. V lost 0 bases, J lost 8 bases, and 8 bases lay in between. Here the CDR3 DNA reads TGTGCCAGCAGCCAAGATTTCAGCGATGAGCAGTTCTTC. Translation: CASSQDFSDEQFF.

This clonotype was detected a few times. The chain combines TRBV20-1 with TRBJ1-5; a weak D match, TRBD1 (6 bases). Per the germline V gene, CDR1 is DFQATT and CDR2 is SNEGSKA (reference sequence). This CDR3 has 15 amino acids. V was shortened by 0 bases and J by 7 bases, with 16 bases between the two germline ends. CDR3 loop: CSARDPQGLIQPQHF. The CDR3, as DNA: TGCAGTGCTAGAGACCCACAGGGATTAATACAGCCCCAGCATTTT.

DNA for the CDR3: TGTGCTTCCTGGGGGGCAGATCCTACTCTCTATGGCTACACCTTC. It translates to CASWGADPTLYGYTF. This chain links TRBV19 with TRBJ1-2, with D maybe TRBD1 (6 bases). Germline V CDR1 and CDR2: LNHDA, SQIVND (reference sequence). The CDR3 extends over 15 amino acids.

The chain couples TRBV5-1 to TRBJ2-7, with no clear D. Deletions cut 3 bases from V and 6 bases from J, with 7 bases between. The CDR3 runs to 11 residues. Per germline, CDR1 SGHRS and CDR2 YFSETQ. Here the CDR3 DNA reads TGCGCCAGCAGCTCCCCTCGCGAGCAGTACTTC. Amino acid sequence: CASSSPREQYF. Based on the CDR3 plus reference TRBV5-1 and TRBJ2-7, the full variable domain is KAGVTQTPRYLIKTRGQQVTLSCSPISGHRSVSWYQQTPGQGLQFLFEYFSETQRNKGNFPGRFSGRQFSNSRSEMNVSTLELGDSALYLCASSSPREQYFGPGTRLTVT.

The gene calls are TRBV14 and TRBJ2-2; a weak D match, TRBD2 (6 bases). Germline V CDR1 and CDR2: SGHDN, FVKESK. The CDR3 loop spans 20 amino acids. The V end lost 2 bases, the J end lost 4 bases, and 26 bases lay between the germline ends. The CDR3 sequence is CASSQHESGGLAGPTGELFF. The CDR3 coding sequence is TGTGCCAGCAGCCAACACGAAAGTGGAGGGCTAGCAGGTCCCACCGGGGAGCTGTTTTTT.

This clonotype was recorded many times. The chain employs TRBV7-8 and TRBJ2-3; TRBD1 matches 9 bases. The junction had 8 bases not matched to a gene; V was cut back by 5 bases and J by 2 bases. From germline, CDR1 is SGHVS and CDR2 FQNEAQ. The CDR3 is 16 amino acids. The DNA of the CDR3 is TGTGCCAGCAGCACAAGGGACAGGGCTCCCACAGATACGCAGTATTTT. Protein sequence: CASSTRDRAPTDTQYF.

The V and J genes are TRBV11-2 and TRBJ2-2; D is possibly TRBD1 (6 bases). Germline values: CDR1 SGHAT, CDR2 FQNNGV. This CDR3 has 15 residues. V gave up 8 bases and J gave up 6 bases, with 19 bases separating them. The CDR3 DNA reads TGTGCCAGCCCTTTAATAGGGGGAGTCGCCGGGGAGCTGTTTTTT. Protein: CASPLIGGVAGELFF.

Notes on this clonotype: This may come from a read error, since a much larger clone is one base off. The V gene is TRBV7-9, the J gene TRBJ2-7; D uncertain. The CDR3 covers 14 residues. Per germline, CDR1 SEHNR and CDR2 FQNEAQ (reference sequence). Between the trimmed V and J ends, which lost 4 bases and 4 bases, there was a span of 14 bases. CDR3 nucleotides: TGTGCCAGCAGCTATCTTGGGATGGCATACGAGCAGTACGTC. This translates into CASSYLGMAYEQYV.

This clonotype was found a few times. A junction boundary mismatches the germline segment, possibly from a read error. This chain joins TRBV6-6 and TRBJ2-1, with a weak D call TRBD2 (5 bases). The CDR3 covers 16 residues. Germline V CDR1 and CDR2: MNHNY, SVGAGI (reference sequence). CDR3 region: CASSYLDLQSFNEQFF. CDR3 DNA sequence: TGTGCCAGCAGTTATTTGGACTTGCAGTCCTTCAATGAGCAGTTCTTC.

The J gene is TRBJ1-5, the V gene TRBV7-9; 8 bases are a match to TRBD1. The V and J ends lost 1 base and 3 bases, in that order; junction bases with no gene match: 20. The CDR3 is 21 amino acids. The germline CDR1 and CDR2 sequences are SEHNR and FQNEAQ (reference sequence). The CDR3 region is CASSLVPGQGANRHLNQPQHF. CDR3 nucleotide sequence: TGTGCCAGCAGCTTAGTCCCTGGGCAGGGGGCTAACCGTCACCTCAATCAGCCCCAGCATTTT.

The CDR3 DNA is TGTGCCAGCAGCTTGGCCGAATACAGCAACTATGGCTACACCTTC. The encoded protein is CASSLAEYSNYGYTF. V usage is TRBV5-4 and J usage is TRBJ1-2; D is unclear. The CDR3 sequence is 15 residues long. The germline V gene encodes CDR1 SGHNT and CDR2 YYREEE (reference sequence). V was cut by 0 bases and J by 2 bases, with 11 bases left in between.

V usage is TRBV27 and J usage is TRBJ2-1; D might be TRBD1 or TRBD2, each matching 5 bases. Germline V CDR1 and CDR2: MNHEY, SMNVEV (reference sequence). The ends were cut back, 6 bases at V and 9 bases at J, with 15 bases in the middle. The length of the CDR3 is 13 residues. CDR3 in DNA: TGTGCCAGCAGCGAGACAGCCCGGGGTGAGCAGTTCTTC. It specifies CASSETARGEQFF.